This T cell receptor (beta chain) was recorded in a study of cytomegalovirus exposure and HLA in healthy donors. On this clone: Its antigen is still unknown.

Study findings and constraints: Through in vitro validation, three CMV-associated chains were shown to be specific for CMV antigens.

Sequencing used immunoSEQ multiplex PCR; TCRdb keeps in-frame clones, though not all of them. The data show under 200,000 clones, with 89% seen just once and 4.2% held by the top ten. V lost 2 bases and J 0 bases, leaving 11 bases between the germline ends. CDR1 SGHRS and CDR2 YFSETQ come from the germline V gene. This CDR3 has 16 amino acids. Specimen: PBMCs. V is TRBV5-1 and J is TRBJ1-4; D is unresolved. The clonotype originates from a man between 18 and 29 years old in good health and CMV-seropositive. The chain's CDR3 is CASSFYHTSTNEKLFF. CDR3 DNA sequence: TGCGCCAGCAGCTTTTATCACACCTCAACTAATGAAAAACTGTTTTTT.